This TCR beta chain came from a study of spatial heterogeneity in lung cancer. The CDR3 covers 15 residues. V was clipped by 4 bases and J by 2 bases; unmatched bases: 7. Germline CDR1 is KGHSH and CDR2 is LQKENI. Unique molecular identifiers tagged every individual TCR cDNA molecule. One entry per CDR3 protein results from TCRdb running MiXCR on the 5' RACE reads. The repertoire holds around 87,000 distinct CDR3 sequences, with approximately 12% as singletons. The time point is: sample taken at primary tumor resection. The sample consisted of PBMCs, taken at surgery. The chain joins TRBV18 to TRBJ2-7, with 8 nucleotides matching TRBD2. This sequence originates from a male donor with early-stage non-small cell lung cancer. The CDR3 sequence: CASSRSGGTAYEQYF. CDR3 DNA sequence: TGTGCCAGCTCACGAAGCGGGGGAACCGCCTACGAGCAGTACTTC.